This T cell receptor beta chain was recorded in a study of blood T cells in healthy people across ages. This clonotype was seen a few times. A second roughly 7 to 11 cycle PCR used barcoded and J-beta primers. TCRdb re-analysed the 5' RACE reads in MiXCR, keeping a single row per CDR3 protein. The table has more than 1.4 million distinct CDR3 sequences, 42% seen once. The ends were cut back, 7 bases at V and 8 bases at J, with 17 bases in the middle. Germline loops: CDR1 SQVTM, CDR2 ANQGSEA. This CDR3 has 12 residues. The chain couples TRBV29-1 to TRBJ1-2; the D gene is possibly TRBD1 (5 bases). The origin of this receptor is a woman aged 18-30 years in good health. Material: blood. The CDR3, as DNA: TGCAGCGGGGGGACTACCCTTCAAGGCTACACCTTC. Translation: CSGGTTLQGYTF.